This entry lists 14 T cell receptor beta chains sequenced from one sample in a study of T cells in localized non-small cell lung cancer. Measured with immunoSEQ multiplex PCR; TCRdb has only the in-frame clones, and not every one. The table lists approximately 1,500 clones, approximately 20% of them singletons, with 26% in the top ten. This specimen consisted of lung tumor tissue, obtained before any cancer treatment. Receptors were obtained from a man aged 40-75 years with stage III squamous cell lung carcinoma.

This clone was detected a few times. This chain connects TRBV5-1 to TRBJ2-7, with D perhaps TRBD2 (6 bases). This CDR3 spans 16 amino acids. Per germline, CDR1 SGHRS and CDR2 YFSETQ. V was shortened by 6 bases and J by 4 bases, with 23 bases between the two germline ends. CDR3 sequence: CASTRSGVGPSYEQYF. The CDR3 coding sequence is TGCGCCAGCACGAGGTCGGGAGTAGGCCCGTCTTACGAGCAGTACTTC.

This clone was seen a handful of times. The chain couples TRBV5-1 to TRBJ1-4, with a possible D match to TRBD1 (6 bases). V was trimmed by 0 bases and J by 7 bases, leaving 19 bases between them. Germline V gene data show CDR1 as SGHRS and CDR2 as YFSETQ. This CDR3 spans 17 amino acids. The CDR3 protein is CASSLGPSVGGGEKLFF. CDR3 bases: TGCGCCAGCAGCTTGGGCCCCTCCGTAGGGGGAGGTGAAAAACTGTTTTTT.

The rearrangement joins TRBV6-8 to TRBJ1-5, with a weak D call TRBD1 (5 bases). This CDR3 is 17 amino acids long. Germline lookup yields CDR1 MNHGY and CDR2 SAAAGT. V was trimmed by 6 bases and J by 0 bases, leaving 18 bases between them. The DNA of the CDR3 is TGTGCCAGCAGCCTTAGGGGAGGGAAATTTAGCAATCAGCCCCAGCATTTT. The encoded protein is CASSLRGGKFSNQPQHF.

The chain carries TRBV19 and TRBJ1-1; D gene unclear. Germline assignment: CDR1 LNHDA and CDR2 SQIVND (reference sequence). Between the trimmed V and J ends, which lost 4 bases and 4 bases, there was a span of 7 bases. The CDR3 consists of 12 residues. The CDR3 DNA reads TGTGCCAGTAGTAGACGGGGCACTGAAGCTTTCTTT. Translating it yields CASSRRGTEAFF.

The chain links TRBV6-8 to TRBJ2-7, with TRBD1 matching 7 bases. The CDR3 consists of 15 residues. Trimming took 0 bases from V and 7 from J; bases not matched to a gene: 9. Germline V CDR1 and CDR2: MNHGY, SAAAGT. CDR3 nucleotides: TGTGCCAGCAGTTACTCGAATCAGGGGGTAAGGGAGCAGTACTTC. This gives the protein CASSYSNQGVREQYF.

This clone was counted between two and nine times. The V gene is TRBV6-8, the J gene TRBJ2-5; unclear D gene. Trimming shortened V by 5 bases and J by 8 bases, and 12 bases separated the two germline ends. The CDR3 covers 12 residues. Germline V gene lookup returns CDR1 MNHGY and CDR2 SAAAGT. The CDR3 DNA is TGTGCCAGCAGTCAACCCGTGGCAACCCAGTACTTC. Its protein is CASSQPVATQYF.

This clone is medium-sized within its sample. The chain couples TRBV6-8 to TRBJ2-1, with no clear D. Germline CDR1 MNHGY, CDR2 SAAAGT. Between the trimmed V and J ends, which lost 0 bases and 9 bases, there was a span of 6 bases. CDR3 length equals 12 residues. CDR3 sequence reads: CASSYSGREQFF. The CDR3 DNA follows: TGTGCCAGCAGTTACTCCGGGCGTGAGCAGTTCTTC.

The chain employs TRBV18 and TRBJ1-5, with 7 bases identical to TRBD1. Germline trimming cut 6 bases from V and 6 bases from J; bases unmatched to any gene: 11. Germline V gives CDR1 KGHSH, CDR2 LQKENI. This CDR3 contains 15 residues. The CDR3 here is CASSIGTAKGQPQHF. The CDR3 DNA sequence: TGTGCCAGCTCTATTGGGACAGCAAAAGGTCAGCCCCAGCATTTT.

The rearrangement joins TRBV6-7 to TRBJ1-3; D may be TRBD1 (5 bases). TRBV6-7 is an ORF; its function is uncertain. The CDR3 extends over 14 amino acids. V was pared by 5 bases and J by 4 bases, with 12 bases between. CDR3 protein: CASSEWDVGNTIYF. The CDR3 DNA is TGTGCCAGCAGTGAGTGGGACGTCGGAAACACCATATATTTT.

This chain uses TRBV25-1 with TRBJ2-3; no firm D call. Trimming left V 0 bases short and J 0 bases short, with 7 bases between. Germline V gene sequence: CDR1 MGHDK, CDR2 SYGVNS. This CDR3 region has 15 residues. The DNA for the CDR3 is TGTGCCAGCAGTGAATATGGCCCTAGCACAGATACGCAGTATTTT. The encoded protein is CASSEYGPSTDTQYF.

The rearrangement joins TRBV18 to TRBJ1-1; no firm D call. The CDR3 covers 15 residues. Germline CDR1 reads KGHSH; CDR2 reads LQKENI. V lost 0 bases and J lost 1, with 9 bases in between. The CDR3 sequence is CASSPPAGGNTEAFF. CDR3 coding DNA: TGTGCCAGCTCACCACCGGCAGGAGGGAACACTGAAGCTTTCTTT.

There are a few counts of this clone. With the read ending 1 residue before the CDR3 end, the germline J gene is used to fill in that end. This rearrangement joins TRBV10-3 to TRBJ2-2; D gene unclear. CDR3 size: 14 residues. V was shortened by 0 bases and J by 4 bases, with 6 bases between the two germline ends. The germline gives CDR1 ENHRY, CDR2 SYGVKD. This CDR3 reads CAISESAATGELFF. CDR3 DNA (partial): TGTGCCATCAGTGAGTCGGCCGCCACCGGGGAGCTGTTT.

This chain joins TRBV11-3 and TRBJ2-2; 7 positions agree with TRBD1. The CDR3 loop spans 16 amino acids. J gave up 0 bases and V 5 bases, and 6 bases lay outside the gene matches. Germline V gene lookup returns CDR1 SGHNT and CDR2 YENEEA. CDR3 residues: CASSQRQGSNTGELFF. CDR3 bases: TGTGCCAGCAGCCAAAGACAGGGTTCGAACACCGGGGAGCTGTTTTTT.

This clone was seen a handful of times. V and J are TRBV18 and TRBJ1-1; D is uncertain. The V gene lost 3 bases and the J gene lost 2 bases, with 13 bases spanning the gap. Germline CDR1 KGHSH, CDR2 LQKENI. CDR3 length: 15 amino acids. The CDR3 DNA reads TGTGCCAGCTCACCGATCTCCGGTCCCAACACTGAAGCTTTCTTT. Translated: CASSPISGPNTEAFF.